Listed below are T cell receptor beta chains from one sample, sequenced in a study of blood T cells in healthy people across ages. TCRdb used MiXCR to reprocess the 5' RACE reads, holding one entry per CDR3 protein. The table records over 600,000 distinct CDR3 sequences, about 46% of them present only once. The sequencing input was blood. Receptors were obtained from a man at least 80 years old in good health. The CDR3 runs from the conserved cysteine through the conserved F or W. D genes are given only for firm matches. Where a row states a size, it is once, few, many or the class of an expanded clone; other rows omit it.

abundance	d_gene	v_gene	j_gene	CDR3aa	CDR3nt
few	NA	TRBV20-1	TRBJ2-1	CSARGANAQGDEQFF	TGCAGTGCTAGGGGAGCTAACGCACAAGGGGATGAGCAGTTCTTC
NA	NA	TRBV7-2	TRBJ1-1	CASSFRGRETEAFF	TGTGCCAGCAGCTTTAGAGGCAGAGAGACTGAAGCTTTCTTT
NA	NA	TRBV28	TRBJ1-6	CASSGSSPLHF	TGTGCCAGCAGTGGGAGTTCACCCCTCCACTTT
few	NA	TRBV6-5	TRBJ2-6	CASSYRGSGANVLTF	TGTGCCAGCAGTTACCGAGGTAGTGGGGCCAACGTCCTGACTTTC
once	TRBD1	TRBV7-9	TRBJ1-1	CATRTGDTEAFF	TGTGCCACCCGGACAGGGGACACTGAAGCTTTCTTT
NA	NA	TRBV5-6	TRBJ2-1	CACSHGTPDNEQFF	TGTGCCTGCAGCCATGGGACGCCAGACAATGAGCAGTTCTTC
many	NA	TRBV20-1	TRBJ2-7	CSARAAGWDEQYF	TGCAGTGCTAGAGCGGCAGGGTGGGACGAGCAGTACTTC
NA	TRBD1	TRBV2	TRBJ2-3	CASRTGDRDTQYF	TGTGCCAGCAGAACAGGGGACCGAGATACGCAGTATTTT
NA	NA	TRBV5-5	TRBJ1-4	CASSLGPGTNEKLFF	TGTGCCAGCAGCTTGGGACCGGGCACTAATGAAAAACTGTTTTTT
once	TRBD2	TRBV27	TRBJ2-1	CASTSSGTGGNEQFF	TGTGCCAGCACATCTAGCGGTACCGGGGGGAATGAGCAGTTCTTC
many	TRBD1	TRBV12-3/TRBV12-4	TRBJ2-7	CASSQGTGGFYEQYF	TGTGCCAGCAGTCAAGGTACAGGGGGATTCTACGAGCAGTACTTC
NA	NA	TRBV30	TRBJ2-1	CAWTGGRWEQFF	TGTGCCTGGACAGGGGGGAGATGGGAGCAGTTCTTC
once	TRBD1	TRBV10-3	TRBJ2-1	CAVDRQGAGNEQFF	TGTGCCGTAGACCGACAGGGGGCTGGGAATGAGCAGTTCTTC
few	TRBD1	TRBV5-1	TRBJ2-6	CASSLDRGVSGANVLTF	TGCGCCAGCAGCTTGGACAGGGGGGTCTCTGGGGCCAACGTCCTGACTTTC
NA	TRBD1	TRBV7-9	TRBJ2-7	CASSPQGQAAYEQYF	TGTGCCAGCAGCCCCCAAGGACAGGCGGCCTACGAGCAGTACTTC
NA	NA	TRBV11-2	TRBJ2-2	CASSLEGPRTARTGELFF	TGTGCCAGCAGCTTAGAGGGACCTAGAACCGCGAGAACCGGGGAGCTGTTTTTT
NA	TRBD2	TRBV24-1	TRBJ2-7	CATSDWTSGYEQYF	TGTGCCACCAGTGATTGGACTAGCGGCTACGAGCAGTACTTC
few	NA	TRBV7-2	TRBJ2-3	CASSLAGDGTDTQYF	TGTGCCAGCAGCTTAGCGGGAGACGGCACAGATACGCAGTATTTT
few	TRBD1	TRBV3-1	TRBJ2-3	CASSRRDRGSDTQYF	TGTGCCAGCAGCCGGCGGGACAGGGGGTCCGATACGCAGTATTTT
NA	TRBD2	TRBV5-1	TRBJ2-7	CASSLDSGGYYEQYF	TGCGCCAGCAGCTTGGACAGCGGGGGATACTACGAGCAGTACTTC
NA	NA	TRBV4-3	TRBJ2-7	CASSRSSKDYEQYF	TGCGCCAGCAGCCGATCTTCGAAGGATTACGAGCAGTACTTC
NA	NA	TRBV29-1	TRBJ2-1	CSVRPPLGGEQFF	TGCAGCGTTCGCCCCCCTCTTGGAGGGGAGCAGTTCTTC
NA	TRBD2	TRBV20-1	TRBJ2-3	CSARDYRRDTQYF	TGCAGTGCCCGGGACTACCGACGGGATACGCAGTATTTT
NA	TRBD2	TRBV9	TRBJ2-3	CASSVFSGGDTQYF	TGTGCCAGCAGCGTATTTAGCGGGGGGGATACGCAGTATTTT
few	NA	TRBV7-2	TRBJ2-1	CASSPIAGNSGKETQFF	TGTGCCAGCAGCCCCATTGCGGGCAATTCAGGGAAAGAGACCCAGTTCTTC
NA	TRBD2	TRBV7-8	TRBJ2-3	CASSLATAGEGTQYF	TGTGCCAGCAGCTTAGCCACGGCGGGAGAGGGCACGCAGTATTTT
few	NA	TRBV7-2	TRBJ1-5	CASSLVRQGTYSNQPQHF	TGTGCCAGCAGCTTAGTTCGGCAGGGAACCTATAGCAATCAGCCCCAGCATTTT
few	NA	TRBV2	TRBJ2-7	CASSETNGQLYEQYF	TGTGCCAGCAGTGAAACAAACGGACAGCTCTACGAGCAGTACTTC
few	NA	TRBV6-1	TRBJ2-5	CASSEGPQQETQYF	TGTGCCAGCAGTGAGGGTCCCCAACAAGAGACCCAGTACTTC
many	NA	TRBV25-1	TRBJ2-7	CASRGASSYEQYF	TGTGCCAGCAGGGGGGCTAGCTCCTACGAGCAGTACTTC
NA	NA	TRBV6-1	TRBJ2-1	CASSEVSRLSETQFF	TGTGCCAGCAGTGAAGTATCCCGACTATCCGAGACCCAGTTCTTC
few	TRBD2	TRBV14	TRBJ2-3	CASSQTGGPTDTQYF	TGTGCCAGCAGCCAAACGGGAGGGCCGACAGATACGCAGTATTTT
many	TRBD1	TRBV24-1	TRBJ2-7	CATSGTGGNEQYF	TGTGCCACCAGCGGGACAGGGGGGAACGAGCAGTACTTC
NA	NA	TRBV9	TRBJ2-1	CASSSSSGNEQFF	TGTGCCAGCAGCTCTTCCTCGGGTAATGAGCAGTTCTTC
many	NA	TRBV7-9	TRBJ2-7	CASSPRQSSYEQYF	TGTGCCAGCAGCCCAAGACAGAGCTCCTACGAGCAGTACTTC
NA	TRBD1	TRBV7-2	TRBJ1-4	CASSPGRGREFEKLFF	TGTGCCAGCAGCCCAGGGAGGGGGCGAGAGTTTGAAAAACTGTTTTTT
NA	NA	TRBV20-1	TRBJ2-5	CSARDGSNAFQETQYF	TGCAGTGCTAGAGATGGGTCAAACGCTTTCCAAGAGACCCAGTACTTC
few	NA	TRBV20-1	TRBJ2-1	CSAKRGADSYNEQFF	TGCAGTGCTAAAAGAGGCGCTGACTCCTACAATGAGCAGTTCTTC
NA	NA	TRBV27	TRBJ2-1	CASTSVVSYNEQFF	TGTGCCAGCACCTCAGTTGTGAGTTACAATGAGCAGTTCTTC
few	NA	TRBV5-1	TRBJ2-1	CASIRRNEQFF	TGCGCCAGCATCCGGCGGAATGAGCAGTTCTTC